This TCR beta chain was profiled in a study of blood T cell repertoires in COVID-19. Study in general: Donors in the United States, Italy and Spain gave samples during acute or convalescent COVID-19.

CDR1 is SQVTM and CDR2 is ANQGSEA in the germline V gene. This CDR3 is 13 amino acids long. V dropped 6 bases and J dropped 5; count of bases not matched to a gene: 4. The repertoire was sequenced with immunoSEQ multiplex PCR; TCRdb's copy has only in-frame clones and lacks some. The sample holds some 190,000 clones, roughly three quarters seen once. This study enrolled people aged about 18 to 100 from around 26 US geographic areas. Cohort placement rested on clinical history that participants reported themselves. Shortly before study entry, within 2 weeks, exposed participants had met a COVID-19 case.

This receptor was obtained from a man in his fifties or sixties who had been exposed to COVID-19. Sequencing input: PBMCs or T cells enriched from blood (not recorded which). The chain has TRBV29-1 and TRBJ1-6; 7 positions agree with TRBD1. The CDR3 sequence is CSVRGADNSPLHF. The CDR3 nucleotides read TGCAGCGTCAGGGGGGCAGATAATTCACCCCTCCACTTT.